The 27 T cell receptor beta chains in this list originate from one sample, sequenced in a study of blood T cells in healthy people across ages. A second PCR of 7 to 11 cycles used a sample-barcoded 5' primer and a J-beta primer mix. TCRdb reanalysed the 5' RACE reads using MiXCR and keeps one entry per CDR3 protein. This repertoire shows roughly 500,000 distinct CDR3 sequences, less than 25% found once; its top ten account for under 9%. This same sample was also taken into another study, of T cells of mothers and their children.

The sample taken for sequencing was blood. The receptors shown here come from a boy younger than 18 in good health.

This clonotype was observed a few times. The chain carries TRBV20-1 and TRBJ2-5; D perhaps matches TRBD1 (5 bases). The J call could be wrong; TRBJ2-1 is a better fit for the DNA end. Germline-derived CDR1 and CDR2 are DFQATT and SNEGSKA (reference sequence). The CDR3 runs to 14 residues. In nucleotides, the CDR3 is TGCAGTGCTTACAGGACCGACATTTTCGATGAGCAGTTCTTC. Encoded protein: CSAYRTDIFDEQFF.

The chain combines TRBV3-1 with TRBJ2-5, with D perhaps TRBD1 (5 bases). The end of the DNA aligns better with TRBJ2-7, so the J call may be wrong. The CDR3 consists of 14 residues. Germline V gives CDR1 LGHDT, CDR2 YNNKEL (reference sequence). The CDR3 is CASSDGWGRYEQYF. DNA for the CDR3: TGTGCCAGCAGCGATGGGTGGGGCCGCTACGAGCAGTACTTC.

In this sample, this clonotype turned up a few times. The chain employs TRBV28 and TRBJ2-7; D is uncertain. V lost 7 bases, J lost 3 bases, and 10 bases lay in between. CDR3 length: 12 amino acids. Germline CDR1 and CDR2: MDHEN and SYDVKM. CDR3 residues: CASKGRVYEQYF. As DNA, the CDR3 is TGTGCCAGCAAAGGACGGGTCTACGAGCAGTACTTC.

The chain combines TRBV29-1 with TRBJ2-3; 8 positions match TRBD2. The germline gives CDR1 SQVTM, CDR2 ANQGSEA. The CDR3 has 18 residues. The V gene end was trimmed by 7 bases and the J gene end by 0 bases; junction bases not matched to a gene: 18. The CDR3 bases are TGCAGCGCCGAGGGTGGTAGTGCTAGCGGGTTTAGCACAGATACGCAGTATTTT. Residues: CSAEGGSASGFSTDTQYF.

The chain recombines TRBV14 with TRBJ2-7; 10 bases align to TRBD1. V was pared by 2 bases and J by 5 bases, with 6 bases of the junction left unmatched. Germline assignment: CDR1 SGHDN and CDR2 FVKESK. The CDR3 consists of 15 residues. DNA of the CDR3: TGTGCCAGCAGCCAACCGGGACAGGGGTTAAACGAGCAGTACTTC. The encoded protein is CASSQPGQGLNEQYF.

The chain employs TRBV7-2 and TRBJ2-7; no clear D gene. This CDR3 is 14 amino acids long. The V end was cut by 1 base, the J end by 5 bases, with 12 bases between. CDR1 is SGHTA, CDR2 FQGNSA, per germline. The CDR3 spells CASSLVLSGNEQYF. CDR3 nucleotides: TGTGCCAGCAGCTTAGTCCTTTCTGGTAACGAGCAGTACTTC.

The chain is built from TRBV7-9 and TRBJ2-3; weak D call: TRBD1 (6 bases). The germline V gene has CDR1 SEHNR and CDR2 FQNEAQ (reference sequence). CDR3 length: 16 residues. The V and J ends lost 1 base and 6 bases respectively, with 17 bases between them. CDR3: CASSLDPRTVYDTQYF. The CDR3 DNA sequence: TGTGCCAGCAGCTTAGATCCCCGGACAGTGTATGATACGCAGTATTTT.

The V call is TRBV20-1, the J call TRBJ2-7; 7 bases map to TRBD1. CDR3 length: 15 amino acids. With V trimmed by 2 bases and J by 2 bases, 9 bases remained unmatched. CDR1 and CDR2 from the germline V gene are DFQATT and SNEGSKA (reference sequence). The DNA of the CDR3 is TGCAGTGCTAGAAACTGGGACAGTGGGACCTACGAGCAGTACTTC. Translated, it gives CSARNWDSGTYEQYF.

J is TRBJ1-4 and V is TRBV6-6; D is unresolved. The CDR3 extends over 15 amino acids. Germline-derived CDR1 and CDR2 are MNHNY and SVGAGI (reference sequence). V was cut by 2 bases and J by 5 bases, with 12 bases left in between. CDR3 residues: CASSYLDPGNEKLFF. CDR3 in DNA: TGTGCCAGCAGTTACCTAGACCCAGGAAATGAAAAACTGTTTTTT.

This clonotype was seen only a few times. The chain carries TRBV11-2 and TRBJ1-1; D might be TRBD1 (5 bases). V was pared by 5 bases and J by 8 bases, with 18 bases between. The CDR3 sequence is 14 residues long. CDR1 and CDR2 (germline): SGHAT, FQNNGV. The CDR3 loop is CASSQPRTLKEAFF. CDR3 nucleotide sequence: TGTGCCAGCAGCCAACCCCGGACACTTAAAGAAGCTTTCTTT.

Only a few counts were recorded for this clonotype. The chain employs TRBV29-1 and TRBJ2-1, with TRBD2 identical over 9 bases. V shed 5 bases and J 0 bases; nucleotides not matched to a gene: 11. In germline, CDR1 is SQVTM, CDR2 ANQGSEA. The CDR3 length is 17 residues. The CDR3 DNA reads TGCAGCGTTCCGACCCTTGGCGGGGGGGTCTCCTACAATGAGCAGTTCTTC. It is translated as CSVPTLGGGVSYNEQFF.

V is TRBV10-3 and J is TRBJ2-7, with 8 bases that match TRBD1. V was clipped by 0 bases and J by 0 bases; unmatched bases: 1. The CDR3 is 15 amino acids. Germline V CDR1 and CDR2: ENHRY, SYGVKD. CDR3 DNA sequence: TGTGCCATCAGTGAGTCGGGACAGGTCTCCTACGAGCAGTACTTC. Translated: CAISESGQVSYEQYF.

This clonotype has more than one count but fewer than ten. The chain links TRBV11-2 to TRBJ2-5; D perhaps matches TRBD1 (6 bases). The J call could be wrong; TRBJ2-7 is a better fit for the DNA end. The germline CDR1 and CDR2 sequences are SGHAT and FQNNGV. The CDR3 contains 16 residues. In DNA, the CDR3 is TGTGCCAGCAGCCCTCGGCCCAGGGGAAGGTCCTACGAGCAGTACTTC. Translation: CASSPRPRGRSYEQYF.

For the CDR3, the DNA is TGTGCCATCAGTGAGGAAGCGGGAGGCTCCTACGAGCAGTACTTC. The encoded protein is CAISEEAGGSYEQYF. The rearrangement links TRBV10-3 to TRBJ2-5; 9 bases match TRBD2. The J call may be in error: the DNA end matches TRBJ2-7 better. The CDR3 runs 15 residues. Germline V gene lookup returns CDR1 ENHRY and CDR2 SYGVKD.

This rearrangement joins TRBV28 to TRBJ1-2; D is unresolved. Germline V gene sequence: CDR1 MDHEN, CDR2 SYDVKM. CDR3 length equals 14 residues. V was trimmed by 7 bases and J by 1 base, leaving 13 bases between them. CDR3 coding DNA: TGTGCCAGCATTCCCCGGGGTTTTAACTATGGCTACACCTTC. Translating gives CASIPRGFNYGYTF.

The chain recombines TRBV18 with TRBJ2-6, with D possibly matching TRBD1 (5 bases). The V end was cut by 3 bases, the J end by 2 bases, with 8 bases between. This CDR3 contains 15 residues. Germline CDR1 reads KGHSH; CDR2 reads LQKENI. The CDR3 coding sequence is TGTGCCAGCTCACCGAAGGGGACTGGGGCCAACGTCCTGACTTTC. Its protein is CASSPKGTGANVLTF.

The CDR3 coding sequence is TGTGCCAGCAGCCAGCTCCACCCTAAAGCCGATACGCAGTATTTT. Translating gives CASSQLHPKADTQYF. The gene calls are TRBV14 and TRBJ2-3; D call uncertain. The germline V and J ends were trimmed by 3 bases and 6 bases, with 16 bases remaining between them. Germline V gene data show CDR1 as SGHDN and CDR2 as FVKESK. The CDR3 length is 15 residues.

This clonotype was found a few times. The chain uses TRBV28 and TRBJ1-3; D unresolved. V lost 6 bases and J lost 2, with 11 bases in between. Germline values: CDR1 MDHEN, CDR2 SYDVKM. There are 14 residues in the CDR3. CDR3 region: CASSERAAGNTIYF. The CDR3 DNA sequence: TGTGCCAGCAGCGAGAGGGCAGCTGGAAACACCATATATTTT.

This clonotype was observed a few times. This chain joins TRBV29-1 and TRBJ2-5; unclear D gene. The germline gives CDR1 SQVTM, CDR2 ANQGSEA. The CDR3 contains 11 residues. CDR3 in amino acids: CSSLGYQTQYF. For the CDR3, the DNA is TGCAGTTCCCTCGGGTATCAGACCCAGTACTTC.

This sequence joins TRBV25-1 and TRBJ2-5; the match to TRBD2 covers 9 bases. The J call is doubtful: the DNA matches TRBJ2-1 better. Germline CDR1 MGHDK, CDR2 SYGVNS. The CDR3 has 16 amino acids. The CDR3 spells CASSESGTSLVGEQFF. Written as DNA, the CDR3 is TGTGCCAGCAGTGAGTCCGGGACTAGCCTTGTGGGGGAGCAGTTCTTC.

The gene calls are TRBV5-1 and TRBJ2-7; no clear D gene. Trimming took off 1 base at V and 6 bases at J, with 11 bases between the two ends. The CDR3 consists of 13 residues. CDR1 is SGHRS and CDR2 is YFSETQ in the germline V gene. The CDR3 sequence is CASSLNRVSEQYF. The DNA for the CDR3 is TGCGCCAGCAGCTTGAATAGGGTTTCCGAGCAGTACTTC. Together with reference TRBV5-1 and TRBJ2-7, the CDR3 gives the full variable domain: KAGVTQTPRYLIKTRGQQVTLSCSPISGHRSVSWYQQTPGQGLQFLFEYFSETQRNKGNFPGRFSGRQFSNSRSEMNVSTLELGDSALYLCASSLNRVSEQYFGPGTRLTVT.

This clonotype was detected a few times. This rearrangement joins TRBV28 to TRBJ2-4; 11 bases align to TRBD1. The J segment lost 6 bases and the V segment lost 3 bases, leaving 4 bases of the junction unmatched. This CDR3 spans 15 amino acids. Germline CDR1 and CDR2: MDHEN and SYDVKM. This CDR3 is CASSFRGTGGNIQYF. The DNA of the CDR3 is TGTGCCAGCAGTTTTAGGGGGACAGGGGGAAACATTCAGTACTTC.

The sample holds a few counts of this clonotype. The rearrangement uses TRBV21-1 and TRBJ2-5. TRBV21-1 is described as a pseudogene. CDR3 length: 10 residues. The CDR3 loop reads CASLKETQYF. The CDR3 DNA is TGTGCCAGCCTCAAAGAGACCCAGTACTTC.

This chain joins TRBV6-5 and TRBJ2-7; TRBD2 matches at 14 bases. Germline lookup yields CDR1 MNHEY and CDR2 SVGAGI. The CDR3 is 18 amino acids. V shed 2 bases, J shed 4 bases, and the junction held 10 bases outside the gene matches. The CDR3: CASSYPTSGGASGYEQYF. As DNA, the CDR3 is TGTGCCAGCAGTTACCCGACTAGCGGGGGGGCCTCTGGTTACGAGCAGTACTTC.

The rearrangement uses TRBV6-2 or TRBV6-3 and TRBJ2-1; D might be TRBD2 (6 bases). The germline gives CDR1 MNHEY, CDR2 SVGEGT. Trimming pared 6 bases from V and 6 bases from J, leaving 12 bases between. This CDR3 region has 13 residues. This CDR3 reads CASSRLVVNEQFF. CDR3 bases: TGTGCCAGCAGCCGACTAGTTGTCAATGAGCAGTTCTTC.

There are a few counts of this clonotype. V and J are TRBV7-9 and TRBJ2-5; D remains ambiguous. V gave up 5 bases and J gave up 2 bases, with 21 bases separating them. Germline V gene sequence: CDR1 SEHNR, CDR2 FQNEAQ (reference sequence). The CDR3 covers 17 residues. Here the CDR3 reads CASSNTLHGSPQETQYF. DNA for the CDR3: TGTGCCAGCAGCAATACGCTCCACGGATCCCCACAAGAGACCCAGTACTTC.

This clonotype was seen only a few times. The chain joins TRBV12-3 or TRBV12-4 to TRBJ2-5; TRBD1 matches 7 bases. The DNA end lines up better with TRBJ2-1; the J call may be wrong. CDR3 length: 14 residues. The CDR3 spells CASSLWAGGNEQFF. The CDR3 bases are TGTGCCAGCAGTTTATGGGCAGGGGGCAATGAGCAGTTCTTC.